This TCR beta chain came from a study of regulatory T cells in long-lasting Graves disease. Assembly of TCR beta libraries relied on iRepertoire HTBI primers together with Arm-PCR of CDR3 regions. As processed by the authors: Taken together, the samples had around 66 TRBV and 13 to 15 TRBJ segments identified. One entry per CDR3 protein results from TCRdb running MiXCR on the multiplex PCR reads. The V and J calls reflect TCRdb's pipeline rather than the authors' work. This table holds about 440,000 distinct CDR3 sequences, 15% found once. Study-wide points: Persistent Graves' patients showed less TCR diversity than newly diagnosed ones. Among the persistent patients, 2,500 to 3,000 public clonotypes were shared, more than the roughly 970 shared among new patients.

The CDR3 has 14 amino acids. Germline V gene sequence: CDR1 DFQATT, CDR2 SNEGSKA (reference sequence). About this clonotype itself: Its target is not known. The junction differs from germline at one of its ends, possibly a read error.

Time point noted: newly diagnosed GD, antithyroid drugs for less than 3 months. From PBMCs, RNA was extracted and then used to make the TCR library. These data were also reused for a study on T cells in Graves' hyperthyroidism and ophthalmopathy. That publication notes: First-round RT-PCR targeting the TCR CDR3 was performed with the HTBI primer set.

The source was peripheral blood mononuclear cells (PBMCs), collected at new diagnosis, from a patient treated with antithyroid drugs. The clonotype was recovered from a woman aged 30 to 39 with Graves disease. This chain joins TRBV20-1 and TRBJ1-3, with D possibly TRBD1 on 5 matching bases. CDR3 DNA: TGCAGTGCTAGTACTGGACACTCTGGAAACACCACATATTTT. It specifies CSASTGHSGNTTYF.